These 18 T cell receptor beta chains were sequenced from one sample in a study of blood T cell repertoires in COVID-19. Sequenced by immunoSEQ multiplex PCR; TCRdb stores in-frame clones only, minus some. This table holds around 140,000 clones, approximately 81% found once. Sequencing was performed on peripheral blood. All receptors derive from a man in his 60s with acute or convalescent COVID-19.

The chain recombines TRBV27 with TRBJ2-7; 14 bases are a match to TRBD2. The CDR3 loop spans 15 amino acids. Per the germline V gene, CDR1 is MNHEY and CDR2 is SMNVEV (reference sequence). Trimming at V came to 5 bases and at J to 7 bases, leaving 7 bases not matched to a gene. The CDR3 sequence: CASSLTGLAGDEQYF. DNA of the CDR3: TGTGCCAGCAGTCTTACGGGACTAGCGGGAGATGAGCAGTACTTC.

For this clone: The identical CDR3 is also encoded by other nucleotide sequences in the sample. This sequence joins TRBV5-1 and TRBJ1-3; perhaps TRBD1 as D (5 bases). V was shortened by 0 bases and J by 1 base, with 5 bases between the two germline ends. There are 14 residues in the CDR3. Per germline, CDR1 SGHRS and CDR2 YFSETQ. In DNA form, the CDR3 reads TGCGCCAGCAGCTTGGAGGGGTCTGGAAACACCATATATTTT. This gives the protein CASSLEGSGNTIYF.

This clone was counted many times. In the same sample, other DNA sequences code for this CDR3. Written as DNA, the CDR3 is TGTGCCAGCAGCCAGTCGGGTGCGGGCACAGATACGCAGTATTTT. This gives the protein CASSQSGAGTDTQYF. The V call is TRBV3-1 (or the pseudogene TRBV3-2), the J call TRBJ2-3, with no clear D. Germline CDR1 and CDR2: LGHDT and YNNKEL (reference sequence). Trimming cost V 3 bases and J 1 base, with 11 bases left between them. CDR3 length: 15 amino acids.

The chain combines TRBV7-8 with TRBJ2-5; 10 positions agree with TRBD1. This CDR3 has 15 amino acids. J gave up 5 bases and V 5 bases, and 8 bases lay outside the gene matches. Looked up from germline, CDR1 is SGHVS and CDR2 is FQNEAQ. DNA of the CDR3: TGTGCCAGCAGCCCCCGACAGGGGGCCGATGAGACCCAGTACTTC. Its translation is CASSPRQGADETQYF.

The chain employs TRBV10-3 and TRBJ1-1, with D maybe TRBD1 (5 bases). This CDR3 is 13 amino acids long. The germline gives CDR1 ENHRY, CDR2 SYGVKD. V lost 10 bases and J lost 1, with 13 bases in between. In nucleotides, the CDR3 is TGTGCCACAAGCAGGGAGGGGAACACTGAAGCTTTCTTT. Its protein is CATSREGNTEAFF.

The chain uses TRBV11-2 and TRBJ2-2, with 8 bases identical to TRBD2. The CDR3 length is 18 residues. V lost 1 base to trimming and J lost 2 bases; unmatched junction nucleotides: 9. The germline gives CDR1 SGHAT, CDR2 FQNNGV. Here the CDR3 reads CASSLVSLAGPNTGELFF. The CDR3, as DNA: TGTGCCAGCAGCTTAGTATCGCTAGCGGGCCCCAACACCGGGGAGCTGTTTTTT.

This chain links TRBV2 with TRBJ2-1; 9 positions agree with TRBD2. The germline V gene has CDR1 SNHLY and CDR2 FYNNEI. The junction had 1 base not matched to a gene; V was cut back by 6 bases and J by 1 base. CDR3 length equals 14 residues. The CDR3 bases are TGTGCCAGCAGGGCGGGAGGGTCCTACAATGAGCAGTTCTTC. This codes for CASRAGGSYNEQFF. Based on the CDR3 plus reference TRBV2 and TRBJ2-1, the full variable domain is EPEVTQTPSHQVTQMGQEVILRCVPISNHLYFYWYRQILGQKVEFLVSFYNNEISEKSEIFDDQFSVERPDGSNFTLKIRSTKLEDSAMYFCASRAGGSYNEQFFGPGTRLTVL.

The chain is built from TRBV7-9 and TRBJ1-1, with TRBD1 identical over 9 bases. J gave up 4 bases and V 7 bases, and 7 bases lay outside the gene matches. Germline loops: CDR1 SEHNR, CDR2 FQNEAQ (reference sequence). The CDR3 totals 14 residues. The CDR3: CASTRGQGGTEAFF. The CDR3 DNA follows: TGTGCCAGCACCAGGGGACAGGGAGGCACTGAAGCTTTCTTT.

The chain links TRBV3-1 (or the pseudogene TRBV3-2) to TRBJ1-3, with D unclear. Germline lookup yields CDR1 LGHDT and CDR2 YNNKEL (reference sequence). The CDR3 extends over 13 amino acids. V was pared by 3 bases and J by 3 bases, with 6 bases between. CDR3 sequence: CASSQKSGNTIYF. The CDR3, as DNA: TGTGCCAGCAGCCAGAAGAGTGGAAACACCATATATTTT.

The chain employs TRBV19 and TRBJ2-1, with 7 bases identical to TRBD2. Germline V gene lookup returns CDR1 LNHDA and CDR2 SQIVND (reference sequence). V shed 0 bases and J 9 bases; nucleotides not matched to a gene: 11. There are 16 residues in the CDR3. The CDR3 loop reads CASSIDRWTSDGEQFF. The CDR3 nucleotides read TGTGCCAGTAGTATAGATAGGTGGACTAGTGACGGTGAGCAGTTCTTC.

This chain joins TRBV9 and TRBJ2-1; a weak D match, TRBD2 (5 bases). CDR3 length equals 14 residues. With 0 bases removed from V and 7 bases from J, the gap between germline ends came to 11 bases. Per germline, CDR1 SGDLS and CDR2 YYNGEE. CDR3 nucleotides: TGTGCCAGCAGCGTAGGGGAGCGAATAAATGAGCAGTTCTTC. Translation: CASSVGERINEQFF. Filled out from reference TRBV9 and TRBJ2-1, the complete variable domain reads DSGVTQTPKHLITATGQRVTLRCSPRSGDLSVYWYQQSLDQGLQFLIQYYNGEERAKGNILERFSAQQFPDLHSELNLSSLELGDSALYFCASSVGERINEQFFGPGTRLTVL.

The V gene is TRBV5-4, the J gene TRBJ1-4; 9 bases agree with TRBD1. The CDR3 covers 15 residues. In germline, CDR1 is SGHNT, CDR2 YYREEE (reference sequence). V lost 3 bases to trimming and J lost 8 bases; unmatched junction nucleotides: 8. CDR3 protein: CASSSWTGVKEKLFF. The CDR3 DNA reads TGTGCCAGCAGCTCGTGGACAGGGGTTAAAGAAAAACTGTTTTTT.

This clone appeared a single time. The chain joins TRBV9 to TRBJ2-3, with a tentative D call TRBD2 (6 bases). Between the trimmed V and J ends, which lost 1 base and 4 bases, there was a span of 16 bases. The germline V gene encodes CDR1 SGDLS and CDR2 YYNGEE. The CDR3 totals 16 residues. The chain's CDR3 is CASSVRGEGGADTQYF. In DNA, the CDR3 is TGTGCCAGCAGCGTAAGAGGTGAGGGAGGAGCAGATACGCAGTATTTT.

V and J are TRBV7-3 and TRBJ1-1; tentatively, D is TRBD1 (5 bases). The germline CDR1 and CDR2 sequences are SGHTA and FQGTGA. The germline V and J ends were trimmed by 2 bases and 5 bases, with 12 bases remaining between them. The CDR3 consists of 14 residues. CDR3 DNA: TGTGCCAGCAGCTTATTTCATGGGGCTACTGAAGCTTTCTTT. Its protein product is CASSLFHGATEAFF.

The chain employs TRBV2 and TRBJ1-6; 7 bases map to TRBD1. CDR3 length equals 14 residues. Germline CDR1 SNHLY, CDR2 FYNNEI. With 6 bases clipped from V and 6 bases from J, the junction kept 5 bases outside the gene matches. CDR3 amino acids: CASRNDRVNSPLHF. The CDR3 coding sequence is TGTGCCAGCAGAAATGACAGGGTTAATTCACCCCTCCACTTT.

V usage is TRBV6-5 and J usage is TRBJ1-1; D ambiguous. V shed 6 bases and J shed 0 bases, with 8 bases lying between them. Germline V gene data show CDR1 as MNHEY and CDR2 as SVGAGI. The CDR3 sequence is 13 residues long. CDR3 loop: CASRSTVNTEAFF. For the CDR3, the DNA is TGTGCCAGCAGATCCACTGTGAACACTGAAGCTTTCTTT.

This CDR3 reads CASSLEPPHYYEQYF. CDR3 coding DNA: TGTGCCAGCAGCTTGGAACCTCCCCACTACTACGAGCAGTACTTC. The chain couples TRBV5-6 to TRBJ2-7; unclear D gene. Per the germline V gene, CDR1 is SGHDT and CDR2 is YYEEEE. V shed 0 bases and J shed 3 bases, with 13 bases lying between them. The CDR3 is 15 residues long.

The V and J genes are TRBV28 and TRBJ2-7; 7 bases match TRBD1. The length of the CDR3 is 14 residues. Germline V lookup: CDR1 MDHEN, CDR2 SYDVKM. After removal of 5 bases from V and 0 bases from J, the junction contained 4 bases not matched to a gene. The CDR3 sequence: CASSLTGYSYEQYF. As DNA, the CDR3 is TGTGCCAGCAGTCTGACAGGGTACTCCTACGAGCAGTACTTC.